The 22 T cell receptor beta chains below all came from one sample that was sequenced in a study of blood T cell repertoires in COVID-19. Sequencing was performed with immunoSEQ multiplex PCR; in TCRdb, only in-frame clones are kept and a portion is missing. The table has 250,000 to 350,000 clones, roughly 90% seen once. The sequencing sample was made of peripheral blood. The source is a woman aged 25-40 years with COVID-19, enrolled during active disease.

The genes are TRBV7-2 and TRBJ2-5; 7 bases fit TRBD1. The germline V gene has CDR1 SGHTA and CDR2 FQGNSA. V lost 4 bases, J lost 4 bases, and 6 bases stayed unmatched. This CDR3 spans 14 amino acids. CDR3: CASSSDRDGETQYF. CDR3 bases: TGTGCCAGCAGCTCCGACAGGGATGGAGAGACCCAGTACTTC.

The J gene is TRBJ1-3, the V gene TRBV4-2; D call uncertain. From germline, CDR1 is LGHNA and CDR2 YNFKEQ. The CDR3 has 17 residues. The V gene lost 1 base and the J gene lost 4 bases, with 17 bases spanning the gap. CDR3 nucleotides: TGTGCCAGCAGCCAAGCCGTTGGACCTCGGGAGGGAAACACCATATATTTT. Its translation is CASSQAVGPREGNTIYF.

The rearrangement joins TRBV12-3 or TRBV12-4 to TRBJ2-3, with a weak D call TRBD1 (5 bases). V was trimmed by 2 bases and J by 9 bases, leaving 9 bases between them. The CDR3 runs 12 residues. CDR3 sequence (DNA): TGTGCCAGCAGTTTAAAGGACAAGACGCAGTATTTT. Protein: CASSLKDKTQYF.

This clone was observed a handful of times. The J gene is TRBJ1-2, the V gene TRBV6-2 or TRBV6-3; the D gene is possibly TRBD1 (5 bases). The CDR3 consists of 14 residues. Between the trimmed V and J ends, which lost 2 bases and 1 base, there was a span of 8 bases. Germline loops: CDR1 MNHEY, CDR2 SVGEGT. The CDR3 here is CASSYQDINYGYTF. CDR3 nucleotide sequence: TGTGCCAGCAGTTACCAGGACATTAACTATGGCTACACCTTC.

The J gene is TRBJ1-1, the V gene TRBV7-9; no definite D call. Trimming shortened V by 8 bases and J by 3 bases, and 19 bases separated the two germline ends. The CDR3 is 15 amino acids. CDR1 SEHNR and CDR2 FQNEAQ come from the germline V gene (reference sequence). CDR3 nucleotide sequence: TGTGCCAGCTACTCGTTCGGCAAGCGGGACACTGAAGCTTTCTTT. Residues: CASYSFGKRDTEAFF. Together with reference TRBV7-9 and TRBJ1-1, the CDR3 gives the full variable domain: DTGVSQNPRHKITKRGQNVTFRCDPISEHNRLYWYRQTLGQGPEFLTYFQNEAQLEKSRLLSDRFSAERPKGSFSTLEIQRTEQGDSAMYLCASYSFGKRDTEAFFGQGTRLTVV.

The chain carries TRBV10-2 and TRBJ1-5, with D possibly TRBD1 on 5 matching bases. Germline lookup yields CDR1 WSHSY and CDR2 SAAADI. The CDR3 extends over 13 amino acids. Trimming cost V 7 bases and J 5 bases, with 12 bases left between them. CDR3: CASKGWGDQPQHF. CDR3 in DNA: TGCGCCAGCAAAGGGTGGGGCGATCAGCCCCAGCATTTT.

J is TRBJ1-4 and V is TRBV6-5, with D possibly TRBD1 on 5 matching bases. Trimming took off 5 bases at V and 4 bases at J, with 8 bases between the two ends. Germline CDR1 and CDR2: MNHEY and SVGAGI. This CDR3 region has 13 residues. The CDR3: CASSRTSNEKLFF. CDR3 bases: TGTGCCAGCAGTCGGACAAGTAATGAAAAACTGTTTTTT.

This sequence joins TRBV27 and TRBJ2-1; 8 nucleotides match TRBD2. The CDR3 totals 16 residues. J gave up 8 bases and V 5 bases, and 14 bases lay outside the gene matches. Germline-derived CDR1 and CDR2 are MNHEY and SMNVEV (reference sequence). The CDR3 DNA follows: TGTGCCAGCAGTCCAGAGGGGTCCGGACTAGCAGATGAGCAGTTCTTC. The encoded protein is CASSPEGSGLADEQFF.

This rearrangement joins TRBV29-1 to TRBJ1-1, with no clear D. The CDR3 has 12 residues. Trimming pared 4 bases from V and 4 bases from J, leaving 10 bases between. Germline lookup yields CDR1 SQVTM and CDR2 ANQGSEA. CDR3 bases: TGCAGCGTTGCGGAGAGGGTCACTGAAGCTTTCTTT. Translation gives CSVAERVTEAFF.

J is TRBJ2-7 and V is TRBV29-1; D uncertain. CDR1 and CDR2 from the germline V gene are SQVTM and ANQGSEA. This CDR3 has 11 amino acids. V was clipped by 0 bases and J by 2 bases, with 2 bases between them. The CDR3 is CSVEDTYEQYF. DNA for the CDR3: TGCAGCGTTGAAGATACCTACGAGCAGTACTTC.

This chain connects TRBV5-1 to TRBJ1-2; TRBD1 aligns across 10 bases. From germline, CDR1 is SGHRS and CDR2 YFSETQ. This CDR3 has 14 amino acids. V lost 5 bases, J lost 6 bases, and 7 bases stayed unmatched. This CDR3 reads CASSFGQGGHGYTF. DNA for the CDR3: TGCGCCAGCAGTTTCGGACAGGGGGGCCATGGCTACACCTTC.

The rearrangement links TRBV6-4 to TRBJ2-3; D uncertain. CDR1 is MRHNA, CDR2 SNTAGT, per germline. The V and J ends lost 3 bases and 8 bases respectively, with 12 bases between them. The CDR3 spans 13 residues. DNA for the CDR3: TGTGCCAGCAGTGAGGGCTCCCGAACTACGCAGTATTTT. Translation gives CASSEGSRTTQYF.

This clone was counted once. The chain combines TRBV6-4 with TRBJ2-1; D gene unclear. Per the germline V gene, CDR1 is MRHNA and CDR2 is SNTAGT. The CDR3 runs 13 residues. Trimming took 0 bases from V and 6 from J, leaving 6 bases between them. Here the CDR3 DNA reads TGTGCCAGCAGTGACTCGGGCGTCAATGAGCAGTTCTTC. Translation: CASSDSGVNEQFF.

This sequence joins TRBV28 and TRBJ2-1, with TRBD2 matching 15 bases. Germline V CDR1 and CDR2: MDHEN, SYDVKM. The CDR3 extends over 19 amino acids. The V segment lost 6 bases and the J segment 4 bases; nucleotides outside the gene matches: 13. The CDR3 DNA sequence: TGTGCCAGCAGCCAGGGACTAGCGGGAGGACTTGGGGGGTACAATGAGCAGTTCTTC. Encoded protein: CASSQGLAGGLGGYNEQFF.

V is TRBV11-2 and J is TRBJ2-1, with D tentatively TRBD2 (5 bases). Germline CDR1 and CDR2: SGHAT and FQNNGV. Trimming left V 2 bases short and J 1 base short, with 12 bases between. The CDR3 is made up of 16 amino acids. Here the CDR3 DNA reads TGTGCCAGCAGCTTAAAGCGGTATAATTCCTACAATGAGCAGTTCTTC. Translation gives CASSLKRYNSYNEQFF.

The rearrangement uses TRBV10-3 and TRBJ2-5; tentatively, D is TRBD1 (7 bases). The CDR3 has 17 amino acids. Germline values: CDR1 ENHRY, CDR2 SYGVKD. Trimming removed 4 bases from V and 5 bases from J, with 23 bases in between. The CDR3 DNA reads TGTGCCATCAGTGGCTCCCGGGGGCAGGGGGGAGTCGAGACCCAGTACTTC. This sequence encodes CAISGSRGQGGVETQYF.

The chain has TRBV19 and TRBJ2-7; 7 bases are shared with TRBD1. The CDR3 totals 15 residues. The germline CDR1 and CDR2 sequences are LNHDA and SQIVND (reference sequence). After removal of 6 bases from V and 3 bases from J, the junction contained 11 bases not matched to a gene. CDR3 DNA: TGTGCCAGTAGCAGTAACAGGGCAGGGGGCTACGAGCAGTACTTC. Encoded protein: CASSSNRAGGYEQYF. Combining the CDR3 with reference TRBV19 and TRBJ2-7 gives the whole variable domain DGGITQSPKYLFRKEGQNVTLSCEQNLNHDAMYWYRQDPGQGLRLIYYSQIVNDFQKGDIAEGYSVSREKKESFPLTVTSAQKNPTAFYLCASSSNRAGGYEQYFGPGTRLTVT.

V usage is TRBV4-1 and J usage is TRBJ2-2; D is unclear. Per the germline V gene, CDR1 is MGHRA and CDR2 is YSYEKL. V lost 4 bases and J 1 base, leaving 10 bases between the germline ends. The CDR3 consists of 15 residues. Here the CDR3 reads CASSPWALNTGELFF. The DNA of the CDR3 is TGCGCCAGCAGCCCTTGGGCCCTGAACACCGGGGAGCTGTTTTTT.

This clone was counted a single time. The chain links TRBV21-1 to TRBJ2-4; the D call TRBD2 from the table was never checked on the DNA. TRBV21-1 is a listed pseudogene. The CDR3 is 16 amino acids. CDR3 residues: CASSIGLAGWKNIQYF. CDR3 DNA sequence: TGTGCCAGCAGCATTGGACTAGCGGGATGGAAAAACATTCAGTACTTC.

This rearrangement joins TRBV14 to TRBJ2-5; possibly TRBD2 for D (6 bases). CDR1 SGHDN and CDR2 FVKESK come from the germline V gene. Trimming left V 9 bases short and J 5 bases short, with 7 bases between. The CDR3 extends over 10 amino acids. CDR3 in amino acids: CARGGETQYF. CDR3 nucleotides: TGTGCCAGGGGGGGTGAGACCCAGTACTTC.

CDR3: CASSKTGPSSYEQYF. CDR3 bases: TGTGCCAGCAGCAAGACAGGGCCGAGCTCCTACGAGCAGTACTTC. The chain combines TRBV5-6 with TRBJ2-7, with 7 bases matching TRBD1. The CDR3 sequence is 15 residues long. The V gene's germline CDR1 is SGHDT and CDR2 YYEEEE. After removal of 4 bases from V and 0 bases from J, the junction contained 7 bases not matched to a gene.

The rearrangement links TRBV4-2 to TRBJ1-3; 7 nucleotides line up with TRBD1. Trimming removed 0 bases from V and 7 bases from J; junction bases left unmatched: 9. Looked up from germline, CDR1 is LGHNA and CDR2 is YNFKEQ. This CDR3 comprises 16 residues. CDR3 bases: TGTGCCAGCAGCCAAGATGGCGAGGGGGCGCGGAACACCATATATTTT. Its translation is CASSQDGEGARNTIYF.